The 19 T cell receptor beta chains below come from one sample, sequenced in a study of graft-versus-host responses after intestinal transplantation. No antigens are known for them. This table comes from immunoSEQ multiplex PCR, and its TCRdb copy is limited to in-frame clones, with some not included. The sample contains under 75,000 clones, roughly 89% of which appear only once. This specimen consisted of unstimulated CD8+ T cells sorted from spleen or lymph node cells, obtained before transplant. The source is a human donor who was the organ donor for an intestinal transplant.

V and J are TRBV11-2 and TRBJ1-2; D is ambiguous. The CDR3 is 13 residues long. Germline V gene sequence: CDR1 SGHAT, CDR2 FQNNGV. Trimming pared 0 bases from V and 5 bases from J, leaving 7 bases between. CDR3 coding DNA: TGTGCCAGCAGCTTAGATGTTAATTATGGCTACACCTTC. This sequence encodes CASSLDVNYGYTF.

V gene TRBV19 combines with J gene TRBJ1-1, with D uncertain. Trimming pared 2 bases from V and 0 bases from J, leaving 4 bases between. The CDR3 spans 13 residues. The germline gives CDR1 LNHDA, CDR2 SQIVND (reference sequence). CDR3 region: CASSISVNTEAFF. CDR3 DNA sequence: TGTGCCAGTAGTATATCAGTGAACACTGAAGCTTTCTTT.

The chain recombines TRBV14 with TRBJ1-2; D perhaps matches TRBD1 (5 bases). CDR1 and CDR2 from the germline V gene are SGHDN and FVKESK. V lost 3 bases and J lost 4, with 18 bases in between. This CDR3 contains 16 residues. The DNA of the CDR3 is TGTGCCAGCAGCCAGGACACCGGGCCCTACGGCTATGGCTACACCTTC. This codes for CASSQDTGPYGYGYTF.

The chain has TRBV4-1 and TRBJ1-2, with TRBD1 identical over 7 bases. The CDR3 loop spans 17 amino acids. After removal of 1 base from V and 4 bases from J, the junction contained 12 bases not matched to a gene. Germline values: CDR1 MGHRA, CDR2 YSYEKL. CDR3 nucleotides: TGCGCCAGCAGCCAAGTAGACGGACAGGTCCTCGGCTATGGCTACACCTTC. Its translation: CASSQVDGQVLGYGYTF.

This chain joins TRBV2 and TRBJ1-1; TRBD1 might be the D (6 bases). CDR3 size: 12 residues. Trimming took 7 bases from V and 7 from J, leaving 13 bases between them. Germline V CDR1 and CDR2: SNHLY, FYNNEI. CDR3 sequence: CASNRATSEAFF. The CDR3 DNA sequence: TGTGCCAGCAACAGGGCTACTAGTGAAGCTTTCTTT.

The gene calls are TRBV5-1 and TRBJ1-4; 7 nucleotides align to TRBD1. Germline CDR1 and CDR2: SGHRS and YFSETQ. The CDR3 spans 18 residues. The trim removed 3 bases at V and 0 bases at J, leaving 11 bases unmatched. The CDR3 loop is CASSSGQAEFATNEKLFF. The CDR3 DNA sequence: TGCGCCAGCAGCTCTGGACAGGCGGAATTTGCAACTAATGAAAAACTGTTTTTT.

The gene calls are TRBV4-1 and TRBJ2-5; no reliable D call. V was shortened by 1 base and J by 3 bases, with 3 bases between the two germline ends. The germline V gene encodes CDR1 MGHRA and CDR2 YSYEKL. This CDR3 spans 12 amino acids. The CDR3 nucleotides are TGCGCCAGCAGCCAAGGAGAAGAGACCCAGTACTTC. Its translation: CASSQGEETQYF.

V and J are TRBV5-1 and TRBJ2-2; perhaps TRBD2 as D (5 bases). Per germline, CDR1 SGHRS and CDR2 YFSETQ. The CDR3 has 14 amino acids. V was shortened by 5 bases and J by 6 bases, with 14 bases between the two germline ends. The CDR3 nucleotides are TGCGCCAGCAGGCCGGCTCGAGCGGCCGGGGAGCTGTTTTTT. Translating gives CASRPARAAGELFF.

The chain joins TRBV30 to TRBJ2-1; 7 bases are shared with TRBD1. J was trimmed by 7 bases and V by 0 bases; bases with no gene match: 0. Germline loops: CDR1 GTSNPN, CDR2 SVGIG (reference sequence). The CDR3 extends over 12 amino acids. CDR3 nucleotide sequence: TGTGCCTGGAGTGTACAGGGGAATGAGCAGTTCTTC. Translation: CAWSVQGNEQFF.

This chain joins TRBV9 and TRBJ2-1; D may be TRBD1 (5 bases). CDR1 is SGDLS, CDR2 YYNGEE, per germline. V lost 0 bases and J lost 7, with 5 bases in between. The CDR3 covers 12 residues. CDR3 amino acids: CASSVEGNEQFF. The CDR3 region has the DNA TGTGCCAGCAGCGTAGAGGGGAATGAGCAGTTCTTC.

This CDR3 is CASSLLAGNTDTQYF. CDR3 coding DNA: TGTGCCAGCAGCCTACTAGCGGGGAACACAGATACGCAGTATTTT. This chain joins TRBV2 and TRBJ2-3; 10 nucleotides line up with TRBD2. Losses at the gene ends were 6 bases for V and 2 bases for J; bases not matched to a gene: 5. The CDR3 loop spans 15 amino acids. CDR1 and CDR2 from the germline V gene are SNHLY and FYNNEI.

The rearrangement joins TRBV4-2 to TRBJ2-2, with 7 positions matching TRBD1. After removal of 4 bases from V and 0 bases from J, the junction contained 8 bases not matched to a gene. From germline, CDR1 is LGHNA and CDR2 YNFKEQ. The CDR3 is 17 amino acids. The CDR3 sequence: CASSLLDRPANTGELFF. The CDR3 DNA sequence: TGTGCCAGCAGCCTATTGGACAGGCCCGCGAACACCGGGGAGCTGTTTTTT.

The chain couples TRBV6-1 to TRBJ1-1; D unclear. The CDR3 runs 12 residues. Germline-derived CDR1 and CDR2 are MNHNS and SASEGT. Trimming took 8 bases from V and 1 from J, leaving 8 bases between them. This CDR3 is CASPTPNTEAFF. CDR3 bases: TGTGCCAGCCCGACACCGAACACTGAAGCTTTCTTT.

There are a few counts of this clone. This chain uses TRBV19 with TRBJ2-1, with D possibly matching TRBD2 (5 bases). Trimming pared 8 bases from V and 5 bases from J, leaving 13 bases between. The CDR3 extends over 13 amino acids. CDR1 LNHDA and CDR2 SQIVND come from the germline V gene (reference sequence). CDR3 sequence reads: CASGWTVNNEQFF. CDR3 bases: TGTGCCAGTGGCTGGACTGTGAACAATGAGCAGTTCTTC.

The chain carries TRBV9 and TRBJ2-1; 7 bases align to TRBD2. CDR1 is SGDLS and CDR2 is YYNGEE in the germline V gene. The CDR3 is made up of 16 amino acids. The V segment lost 0 bases and the J segment 6 bases; nucleotides outside the gene matches: 9. CDR3 amino acids: CASSVGGGGHGNEQFF. CDR3 DNA: TGTGCCAGCAGCGTAGGGGGGGGAGGTCACGGCAATGAGCAGTTCTTC.

J is TRBJ1-4 and V is TRBV4-1; 8 bases map to TRBD1. The CDR3 extends over 17 amino acids. V dropped 2 bases and J dropped 7; count of bases not matched to a gene: 12. Germline V gene sequence: CDR1 MGHRA, CDR2 YSYEKL. As DNA, the CDR3 is TGCGCCAGCAGCCAACGAGAGCCTACAGGGGGAGCTGAAAAACTGTTTTTT. It specifies CASSQREPTGGAEKLFF.

DNA of the CDR3: TGTGCCTGGAGTGTAAAGGGGACAGGGTGGCCCGCCCAGCATTTT. Translated: CAWSVKGTGWPAQHF. The rearrangement uses TRBV30 and TRBJ1-5; 9 nucleotides align to TRBD1. Germline V gene lookup returns CDR1 GTSNPN and CDR2 SVGIG (reference sequence). After removal of 0 bases from V and 11 bases from J, the junction contained 11 bases not matched to a gene. This CDR3 contains 15 residues.

This chain connects TRBV9 to TRBJ1-1; the D is unclear. CDR3 length equals 12 residues. Germline loops: CDR1 SGDLS, CDR2 YYNGEE. V lost 5 bases to trimming and J lost 4 bases, with 9 bases between them. Here the CDR3 reads CASSSGGTEAFF. The CDR3 DNA follows: TGTGCCAGCAGTTCTGGCGGCACTGAAGCTTTCTTT.

This clone was counted once. The chain carries TRBV2 and TRBJ1-2, with 8 bases that match TRBD1. Germline CDR1 is SNHLY and CDR2 is FYNNEI. CDR3 length equals 11 residues. V lost 10 bases, J lost 13 bases, and 11 bases stayed unmatched. The CDR3 bases are TGTGCCAAGACGGGACAGGAAGGATGCACCTTC. As protein: CAKTGQEGCTF. The full variable domain, rest sourced from reference TRBV2 and TRBJ1-2, is EPEVTQTPSHQVTQMGQEVILRCVPISNHLYFYWYRQILGQKVEFLVSFYNNEISEKSEIFDDQFSVERPDGSNFTLKIRSTKLEDSAMYFCAKTGQEGCTFGSGTRLTVV.